Listed below are T cell receptor beta chains from one sample, sequenced in a study of T cell responses to AZD1222 COVID-19 vaccine. Sequenced by immunoSEQ multiplex PCR; TCRdb stores in-frame clones only, minus some. This sample has under 200,000 clones, with 90% to 95% found just once. This specimen was peripheral blood, taken on day 0 of AZD1222 vaccination. These receptors came from an adult in good health. CDR3s include the opening cysteine and the closing phenylalanine or tryptophan. D genes are given only for firm matches. Size is omitted from some rows. Given values are once, few, many or a class for expanded clones.

clone_size | j_call | d_call | v_call | cdr3_aa | cdr3_nt
. | TRBJ1-3 | . | TRBV30 | CAWSGDSSGNTIYF | TGTGCCTGGAGTGGCGACAGCTCTGGAAACACCATATATTTT
. | TRBJ2-1 | TRBD2 | TRBV7-2 | CASSLRLAGGPYNEQFF | TGTGCCAGCAGCCTAAGACTAGCGGGAGGGCCATACAATGAGCAGTTCTTC
. | TRBJ2-3 | . | TRBV27 | CASSYSGTPPYF | TGTGCCAGCAGTTACTCCGGGACTCCTCCGTATTTT
. | TRBJ1-5 | . | TRBV6-6 | CASRPGGNQPQHF | TGTGCCAGCAGACCAGGGGGCAATCAGCCCCAGCATTTT
. | TRBJ2-7 | . | TRBV2 | CASSGAGSYEQYF | TGTGCCAGCAGTGGGGCAGGGTCCTACGAGCAGTACTTC
. | TRBJ2-1 | TRBD2 | TRBV19 | CASNPRGGMQFF | TGTGCCAGTAACCCCCGGGGGGGGATGCAGTTCTTC
. | TRBJ2-7 | . | TRBV6-6 | CASNVKQVLSYEQYF | TGTGCCAGCAACGTGAAACAGGTCCTATCCTACGAGCAGTACTTC
. | TRBJ1-6 | . | TRBV30 | CAWGPGPGSPLHF | TGTGCCTGGGGCCCTGGGCCTGGCTCACCCCTCCACTTT
. | TRBJ1-1 | . | TRBV7-3 | CASSLRLNTEAFF | TGTGCCAGCAGCTTACGGTTGAACACTGAAGCTTTCTTT
. | TRBJ2-7 | . | TRBV28 | CASSPPVDSYEQYF | TGTGCCAGCAGTCCGCCGGTGGACTCCTACGAGCAGTACTTC
. | TRBJ2-2 | . | TRBV6-5 | CASTVVAANTGELFF | TGTGCCAGCACGGTGGTAGCGGCGAACACCGGGGAGCTGTTTTTT
. | TRBJ2-3 | . | TRBV30 | CAWSVSDTQYF | TGTGCCTGGAGTGTGTCAGATACGCAGTATTTT
few | TRBJ1-2 | . | TRBV21-1 | CASSEDGQGGFYGYTF | TGTGCCAGCAGCGAAGACGGACAGGGGGGGTTCTATGGCTACACCTTC
. | TRBJ2-7 | . | TRBV5-1 | CASSLGGRPYEQYF | TGCGCCAGCAGCTTGGGGGGGAGGCCCTACGAGCAGTACTTC
. | TRBJ1-2 | . | TRBV19 | CASSIDYGSGYTF | TGTGCCAGTAGTATAGATTACGGGAGCGGCTACACCTTC
. | TRBJ1-4 | TRBD1 | TRBV5-4 | CASSPGTGSTTNEKLFF | TGTGCCAGCAGCCCCGGGACAGGCAGCACAACTAATGAAAAACTGTTTTTT
. | TRBJ1-2 | . | TRBV28 | CASSTRLYGHSNYGYTF | TGTGCCAGCAGTACCAGATTGTACGGGCATTCTAACTATGGCTACACCTTC
. | TRBJ2-7 | TRBD1 | TRBV19 | CASSAITRGTGGSYEQYF | TGTGCCAGTAGTGCAATCACCCGCGGGACAGGGGGCTCCTACGAGCAGTACTTC
. | TRBJ1-5 | TRBD1 | TRBV15 | CATSRDGQAQPQHF | TGTGCCACCAGCAGAGATGGACAGGCACAGCCCCAGCATTTT
. | TRBJ1-1 | . | TRBV29-1 | CSVFQGNTEAFF | TGCAGCGTTTTTCAGGGGAATACTGAAGCTTTCTTT
. | TRBJ1-6 | TRBD1 | TRBV7-9 | CASSGTGGDNSPLHF | TGTGCCAGCAGTGGGACAGGGGGCGACAATTCACCCCTCCACTTT
. | TRBJ2-7 | . | TRBV5-1 | CASSSNRVTYEQYF | TGCGCCAGCAGCTCAAACAGGGTGACCTACGAGCAGTACTTC
once | TRBJ1-1 | . | TRBV29-1 | CSVDHHAQGESNTEAFF | TGCAGCGTTGATCATCACGCGCAGGGCGAGTCGAACACTGAAGCTTTCTTT
. | TRBJ2-7 | . | TRBV28 | CASSFSSREQYF | TGTGCCAGCAGTTTCTCGTCGAGGGAGCAGTACTTC